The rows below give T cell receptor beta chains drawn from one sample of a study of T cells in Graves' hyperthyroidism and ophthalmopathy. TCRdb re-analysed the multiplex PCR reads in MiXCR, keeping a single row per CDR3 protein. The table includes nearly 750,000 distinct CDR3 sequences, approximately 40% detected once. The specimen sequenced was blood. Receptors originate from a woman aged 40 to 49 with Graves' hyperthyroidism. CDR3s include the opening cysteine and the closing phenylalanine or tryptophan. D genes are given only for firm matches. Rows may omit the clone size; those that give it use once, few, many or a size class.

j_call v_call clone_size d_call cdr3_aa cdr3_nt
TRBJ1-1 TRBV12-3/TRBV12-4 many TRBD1 CASSLRGQEEAFF TGTGCCAGCAGTTTAAGGGGACAGGAGGAAGCTTTCTTT
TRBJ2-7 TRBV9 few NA CASSPRTDPYEQYF TGTGCCAGCAGCCCCCGGACCGATCCCTACGAGCAGTACTTC
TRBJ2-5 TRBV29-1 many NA CSVGKGPTTGETQYF TGCAGCGTTGGAAAGGGACCGACCACCGGCGAGACCCAGTACTTC
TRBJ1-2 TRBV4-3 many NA CASSQDAAYGYTF TGCGCCAGCAGCCAAGATGCAGCCTATGGCTACACCTTC
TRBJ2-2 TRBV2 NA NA CASSLGPAGLNTGELFF TGTGCCAGCAGCTTAGGACCAGCCGGTTTAAACACCGGGGAGCTGTTTTTT
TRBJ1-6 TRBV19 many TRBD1 CAGRTGNSPLHF TGTGCCGGGAGGACAGGGAATTCACCCCTCCACTTT
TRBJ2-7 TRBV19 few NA CASSTRTTAGHLSYEQYF TGTGCCAGTAGTACCCGGACCACTGCGGGACACCTATCCTACGAGCAGTACTTC
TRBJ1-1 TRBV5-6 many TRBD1 CASSPGTVEAFF TGTGCCAGCAGCCCTGGGACAGTTGAAGCTTTCTTT
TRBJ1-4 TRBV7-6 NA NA CASSQEGPIGYEKLFF TGCGCCAGCAGCCAAGAGGGTCCTATTGGGTATGAAAAACTGTTTTTT
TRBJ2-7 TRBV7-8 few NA CASSPQVSYEQYF TGTGCCAGCTCACCACAGGTTAGCTACGAGCAGTACTTC
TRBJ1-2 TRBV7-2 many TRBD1 CASSKTGDSYGYTF TGTGCCAGCAGCAAGACCGGGGACAGCTATGGCTACACCTTC
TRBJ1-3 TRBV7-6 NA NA CASSLVVKGGNTIYF TGTGCCAGCAGCTTAGTGGTGAAGGGGGGAAACACCATATATTTT
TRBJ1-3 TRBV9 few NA CASSAERGSSGNTIYF TGTGCCAGCAGCGCCGAACGGGGGAGCTCTGGAAACACCATATATTTT
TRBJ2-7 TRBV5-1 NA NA CASSLEQVSYGQYF TGCGCCAGCAGCTTGGAACAGGTTTCCTACGGGCAGTACTTC
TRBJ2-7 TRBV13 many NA CASSPGTHAYEQYF TGTGCCAGCAGCCCCGGGACCCACGCCTACGAGCAGTACTTC
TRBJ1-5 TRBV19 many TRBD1 CASTATGGEQPQHF TGTGCCAGTACCGCGACAGGGGGCGAACAGCCCCAGCATTTT
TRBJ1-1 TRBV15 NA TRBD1 CATSSRWTGNTEAFF TGTGCCACCAGCAGCCGTTGGACAGGGAACACTGAAGCTTTCTTT
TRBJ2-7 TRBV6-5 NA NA CASSHGPGTRSYEQYF TGTGCCAGCAGTCACGGCCCCGGGACCCGCTCCTACGAGCAGTACTTC
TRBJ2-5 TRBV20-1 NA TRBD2 CRGGLAGSDTQYF TGCAGGGGGGGGCTAGCGGGATCAGATACGCAGTACTTC
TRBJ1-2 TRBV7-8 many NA CASSLGASYGYTF TGTGCCAGCAGCTTAGGAGCCAGCTATGGCTACACCTTC
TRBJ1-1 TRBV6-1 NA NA CASQSRENTEAFF TGTGCCAGTCAATCCAGGGAGAACACTGAAGCTTTCTTT
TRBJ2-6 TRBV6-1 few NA CASSRFGASGANVLTF TGTGCCAGCAGTCGCTTCGGGGCCTCTGGGGCCAACGTCCTGACTTTC
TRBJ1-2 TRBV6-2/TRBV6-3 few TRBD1 CASSYGSGGFVGYTF TGTGCCAGCAGTTACGGGTCAGGGGGATTTGTTGGCTACACCTTC
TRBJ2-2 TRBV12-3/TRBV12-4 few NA CASVGTVNTGELFF TGTGCCAGCGTCGGGACGGTAAACACCGGGGAGCTGTTTTTT
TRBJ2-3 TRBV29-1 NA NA CSGGVLSTDTQYF TGCAGCGGGGGAGTGTTGAGCACAGATACGCAGTATTTT
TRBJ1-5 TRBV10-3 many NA CASQPLTGGAAQPQHF TGTGCCAGCCAGCCTTTAACGGGGGGCGCGGCTCAGCCCCAGCATTTT
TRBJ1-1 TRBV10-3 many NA CAISEGGDVTEAFF TGTGCCATCAGTGAGGGGGGAGATGTCACTGAAGCTTTCTTT
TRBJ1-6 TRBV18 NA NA CASSPPVPGNSPLHF TGTGCCAGCTCACCACCGGTTCCGGGGAATTCACCCCTCCACTTT
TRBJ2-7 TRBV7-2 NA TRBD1 CASSQEGGQGFEQYF TGCGCCAGCAGCCAAGAGGGGGGACAGGGCTTCGAGCAGTACTTC
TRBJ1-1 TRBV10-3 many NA CAIRDRNMNTEAFF TGTGCCATCAGAGACAGGAATATGAACACTGAAGCTTTCTTT
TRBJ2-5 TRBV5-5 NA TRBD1 CASNEDRVLETQYF TGTGCCAGCAACGAGGACAGGGTGCTTGAGACCCAGTACTTC
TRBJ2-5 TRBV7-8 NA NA CASILVGGETQYF TGTGCCAGCATCCTAGTGGGGGGAGAGACCCAGTACTTC
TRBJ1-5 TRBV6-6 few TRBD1 CASSSRTGEPYQPQHF TGTGCCAGCAGTTCTAGGACAGGGGAACCATATCAGCCCCAGCATTTT
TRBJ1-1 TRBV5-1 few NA CASSPQGGYTEAFF TGCGCCAGCAGCCCGCAGGGAGGTTATACTGAAGCTTTCTTT
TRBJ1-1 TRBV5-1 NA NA CASSHQAWTEEDMRNTEAFF TGCGCCAGCAGCCACCAAGCCTGGACGGAGGAGGACATGAGGAACACTGAAGCTTTCTTT
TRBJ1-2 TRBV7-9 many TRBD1 CASSLEGQVYGYTF TGTGCCAGCAGCTTAGAAGGACAGGTCTATGGCTACACCTTC
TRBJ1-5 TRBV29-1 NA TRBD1 CSVLPGQGNNQPQHF TGCAGCGTTCTCCCGGGACAGGGTAACAATCAGCCCCAGCATTTT
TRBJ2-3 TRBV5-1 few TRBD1 CASSLGRQGRDTQYF TGCGCCAGCAGCTTGGGGAGACAGGGCAGAGATACGCAGTATTTT
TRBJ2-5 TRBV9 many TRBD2 CASSVVGLAGVAETQYF TGTGCCAGCAGCGTAGTGGGGCTAGCGGGAGTAGCAGAGACCCAGTACTTC
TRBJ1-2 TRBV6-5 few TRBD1 CASSRQGFDGYTF TGTGCCAGCAGCCGACAGGGATTCGATGGCTACACCTTC
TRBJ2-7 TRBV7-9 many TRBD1 CASSGTGREEQYF TGTGCCAGCAGCGGGACAGGGAGAGAAGAGCAGTACTTC
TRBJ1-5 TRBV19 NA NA CASSIGGTSNQPQHF TGTGCCAGTAGTATAGGCGGGACTAGCAATCAGCCCCAGCATTTT
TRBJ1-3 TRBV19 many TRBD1 CASTLDRAAGTIYF TGTGCCAGTACCCTCGACAGGGCGGCTGGCACCATATATTTT
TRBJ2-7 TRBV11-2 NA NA CASSFHESYEQYF TGTGCCAGCAGCTTTCATGAGAGCTACGAGCAGTACTTC
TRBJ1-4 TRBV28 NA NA CASRADTNWLFF TGTGCCAGCAGGGCAGACACAAACTGGCTGTTTTTT
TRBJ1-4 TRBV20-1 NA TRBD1 CSASTWTGTGEKLFF TGCAGTGCCAGCACGTGGACAGGGACGGGTGAAAAACTGTTTTTT
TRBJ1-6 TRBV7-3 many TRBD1 CASSPGQGDSPLHF TGTGCCAGCAGCCCCGGACAGGGGGATTCACCCCTCCACTTT
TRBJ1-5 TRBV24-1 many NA CATSDLWENQPQHF TGTGCCACCAGTGATTTGTGGGAAAATCAGCCCCAGCATTTT
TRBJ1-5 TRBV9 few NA CASSSDSYRPQHF TGTGCCAGCAGCAGCGACAGTTACCGGCCCCAGCATTTT
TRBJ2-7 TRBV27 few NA CASSQSLDRDSYEQYF TGTGCCAGCAGCCAGTCCTTGGACAGAGACTCCTACGAGCAGTACTTC
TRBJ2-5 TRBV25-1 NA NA CASSVLVSITETQYF TGTGCCAGCAGCGTCCTCGTGTCTATCACAGAGACCCAGTACTTC
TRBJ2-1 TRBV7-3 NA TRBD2 CASSLGLAANEQFF TGTGCCAGCAGCTTGGGGCTAGCGGCCAATGAGCAGTTCTTC
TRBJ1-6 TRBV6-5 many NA CASSDYNSPLHF TGTGCCAGCAGTGATTATAATTCACCCCTCCACTTT
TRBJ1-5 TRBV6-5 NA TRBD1 CASPPLGAQGDQPQHF TGTGCCAGCCCCCCCCTGGGTGCCCAGGGGGATCAGCCCCAGCATTTT
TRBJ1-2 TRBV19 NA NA CASSPRGEANYGYTF TGTGCCAGTAGTCCCCGGGGGGAAGCTAACTATGGCTACACCTTC
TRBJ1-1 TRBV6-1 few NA CASSPNKMRPAFF TGTGCCAGCAGTCCAAACAAGATGCGACCCGCTTTCTTT